The clone carrying this T cell receptor (beta chain) appeared many times. Its antigen is as yet unknown. MiXCR, applied by TCRdb to the reads, yields one record per CDR3 protein. The table includes 100,000 to 150,000 distinct CDR3 sequences, less than 9.5% detected once. The data derive from a study of T cell repertoires in cytomegalovirus infection. On the study more broadly: Public signatures in TCR beta pointed to CMV infection and matching HLA type. Points from the study as a whole: The ex vivo response showed dominance by HLA-C-restricted CMV-specific TCR beta clonotypes.

Trimming left V 3 bases short and J 5 bases short, with 16 bases between. CDR1 and CDR2 (germline): SEHNR, FQNEAQ (reference sequence). The CDR3 consists of 16 residues. The sequence was collected from a human donor in good health (CMV status not recorded). Some clones in this sample may be carry-over from other donors' samples. The chain has TRBV7-9 and TRBJ2-2, with a possible D match to TRBD1 (5 bases). Material for sequencing was PBMCs. This CDR3 is CASSFFPNRTTGELFF. CDR3 in DNA: TGTGCCAGCAGCTTTTTTCCAAACAGGACGACCGGGGAGCTGTTTTTT. The entire variable domain, with the rest obtained from reference TRBV7-9 and TRBJ2-2, is as follows: DTGVSQNPRHKITKRGQNVTFRCDPISEHNRLYWYRQTLGQGPEFLTYFQNEAQLEKSRLLSDRFSAERPKGSFSTLEIQRTEQGDSAMYLCASSFFPNRTTGELFFGEGSRLTVL.